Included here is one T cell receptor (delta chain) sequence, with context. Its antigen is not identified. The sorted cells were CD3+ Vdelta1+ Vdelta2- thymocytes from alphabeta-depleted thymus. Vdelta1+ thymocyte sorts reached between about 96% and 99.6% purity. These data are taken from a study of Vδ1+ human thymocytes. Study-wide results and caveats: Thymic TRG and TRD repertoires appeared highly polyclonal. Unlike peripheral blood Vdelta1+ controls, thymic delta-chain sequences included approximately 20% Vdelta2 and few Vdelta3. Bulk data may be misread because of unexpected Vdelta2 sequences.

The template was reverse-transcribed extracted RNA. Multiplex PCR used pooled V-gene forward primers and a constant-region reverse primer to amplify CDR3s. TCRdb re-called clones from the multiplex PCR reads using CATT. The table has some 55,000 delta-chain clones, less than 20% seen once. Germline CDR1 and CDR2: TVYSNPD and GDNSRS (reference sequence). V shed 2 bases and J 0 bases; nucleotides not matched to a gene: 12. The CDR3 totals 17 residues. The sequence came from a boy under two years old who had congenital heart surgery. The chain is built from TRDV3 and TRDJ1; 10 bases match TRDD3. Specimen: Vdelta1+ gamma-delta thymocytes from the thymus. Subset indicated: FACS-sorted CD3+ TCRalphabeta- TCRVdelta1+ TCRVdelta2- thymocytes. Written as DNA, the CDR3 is TGTGCCTTTCTGTTCCTAAACTGGGGGATCGACACCGATAAACTCATCTTT. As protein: CAFLFLNWGIDTDKLIF.